The rows below give T cell receptor beta chains drawn from one sample of a study of control samples from healthy donors and cancer patients. The repertoire was sequenced with immunoSEQ multiplex PCR; TCRdb's copy has only in-frame clones and lacks some. The table has about 90,000 clones, about nine tenths seen once. Sequenced sample: blood. The source of these receptors is a woman under 30 in good health. The CDR3 runs from the conserved cysteine through the conserved F or W. The D gene is left open where the match is weak. Clone size is not always given. Where it is, it says once, few, many or a class for expanded clones.

v_gene: TRBV6-6
j_gene: TRBJ1-1
abundance: .
d_gene: .
CDR3aa: CASSIQGQEYTEAFF
CDR3nt: TGTGCCAGCAGTATCCAGGGGCAAGAGTACACTGAAGCTTTCTTT

v_gene: TRBV5-4
j_gene: TRBJ1-1
abundance: .
d_gene: .
CDR3aa: CASSLEGLRGESTEAFF
CDR3nt: TGTGCCAGCAGCTTGGAAGGGTTGCGGGGCGAGAGCACTGAAGCTTTCTTT

v_gene: TRBV9
j_gene: TRBJ1-2
abundance: .
d_gene: .
CDR3aa: CASSARQASNYGYTF
CDR3nt: TGTGCCAGCAGCGCACGACAGGCTTCTAACTATGGCTACACCTTC

v_gene: TRBV2
j_gene: TRBJ2-7
abundance: .
d_gene: .
CDR3aa: CASSEGLLMGEQYF
CDR3nt: TGTGCCAGCAGTGAAGGCCTCCTTATGGGTGAGCAGTACTTC

v_gene: TRBV28
j_gene: TRBJ2-4
abundance: .
d_gene: TRBD1
CDR3aa: CASSLNRQGANIQYF
CDR3nt: TGTGCCAGCAGTCTTAATAGACAGGGGGCGAACATTCAGTACTTC

v_gene: TRBV6-2/TRBV6-3
j_gene: TRBJ2-7
abundance: .
d_gene: TRBD2
CDR3aa: CASSYSNGGGYEQYF
CDR3nt: TGTGCCAGCAGTTACTCGAACGGGGGGGGCTACGAGCAGTACTTC

v_gene: TRBV4-1
j_gene: TRBJ2-1
abundance: .
d_gene: TRBD2
CDR3aa: CASSYRPGLASHEQFF
CDR3nt: TGCGCCAGCAGCTATAGACCGGGACTAGCGAGCCATGAGCAGTTCTTC

v_gene: TRBV5-6
j_gene: TRBJ1-2
abundance: .
d_gene: .
CDR3aa: CASSLGDAGYTF
CDR3nt: TGTGCCAGCAGCTTAGGGGACGCAGGCTACACCTTC

v_gene: TRBV6-5
j_gene: TRBJ2-7
abundance: .
d_gene: TRBD1
CDR3aa: CASLQGSSYEQYF
CDR3nt: TGTGCCAGTCTACAGGGGAGCTCCTACGAGCAGTACTTC

v_gene: TRBV7-8
j_gene: TRBJ1-2
abundance: .
d_gene: TRBD1
CDR3aa: CASSATQGWSYGYTF
CDR3nt: TGTGCCAGCAGCGCAACACAGGGGTGGTCCTATGGCTACACCTTC

v_gene: TRBV6-4
j_gene: TRBJ1-1
abundance: .
d_gene: .
CDR3aa: CASSEREENTEAFF
CDR3nt: TGTGCCAGCAGTGAACGGGAAGAGAACACTGAAGCTTTCTTT

v_gene: TRBV10-1
j_gene: TRBJ2-2
abundance: .
d_gene: .
CDR3aa: CASSESMGPGELFF
CDR3nt: TGCGCCAGCAGTGAGTCTATGGGGCCCGGGGAGCTGTTTTTT

v_gene: TRBV5-4
j_gene: TRBJ1-2
abundance: .
d_gene: .
CDR3aa: CASSGAGMTSRYYGYTF
CDR3nt: TGTGCCAGCAGCGGCGCGGGGATGACGTCCAGATACTATGGCTACACCTTC

v_gene: TRBV14
j_gene: TRBJ2-5
abundance: .
d_gene: TRBD2
CDR3aa: CASSQDLGGGAIETQYF
CDR3nt: TGTGCCAGCAGCCAAGACCTGGGCGGGGGGGCGATAGAGACCCAGTACTTC

v_gene: TRBV6-5
j_gene: TRBJ1-2
abundance: .
d_gene: TRBD1
CDR3aa: CASQGGFYGYTF
CDR3nt: TGTGCCAGTCAGGGGGGTTTTTATGGCTACACCTTC

v_gene: TRBV5-1
j_gene: TRBJ2-7
abundance: .
d_gene: TRBD2
CDR3aa: CASSPSGGAYEQYF
CDR3nt: TGCGCCAGCAGCCCTAGCGGGGGGGCTTACGAGCAGTACTTC

v_gene: TRBV5-5
j_gene: TRBJ1-4
abundance: .
d_gene: TRBD1
CDR3aa: CASSSGTVATNEKLFF
CDR3nt: TGTGCCAGCAGTTCCGGGACAGTTGCAACTAATGAAAAACTGTTTTTT

v_gene: TRBV10-1
j_gene: TRBJ2-5
abundance: .
d_gene: .
CDR3aa: CASSVGRQETQYF
CDR3nt: TGCGCCAGCAGCGTGGGGCGGCAAGAGACCCAGTACTTC

v_gene: TRBV28
j_gene: TRBJ1-5
abundance: .
d_gene: .
CDR3aa: CASSQTEKRPQHF
CDR3nt: TGTGCCAGCAGCCAGACAGAAAAGCGGCCCCAGCATTTT

v_gene: TRBV5-1
j_gene: TRBJ2-1
abundance: .
d_gene: TRBD2
CDR3aa: CASSPIPTSGGYNEQFF
CDR3nt: TGCGCCAGCAGTCCAATTCCGACTAGCGGGGGTTACAATGAGCAGTTCTTC

v_gene: TRBV7-6
j_gene: TRBJ2-3
abundance: .
d_gene: TRBD2
CDR3aa: CASSSATSGGLDTQYF
CDR3nt: TGTGCCAGCAGCTCCGCGACTAGCGGGGGATTGGATACGCAGTATTTT

v_gene: TRBV15
j_gene: TRBJ1-2
abundance: .
d_gene: .
CDR3aa: CATSRDRANYGYTF
CDR3nt: TGTGCCACCAGCAGGGACAGAGCTAACTATGGCTACACCTTC

v_gene: TRBV5-1
j_gene: TRBJ1-4
abundance: .
d_gene: .
CDR3aa: CASSLSGPDEKLFF
CDR3nt: TGCGCCAGCAGCTTGTCAGGGCCGGATGAAAAACTGTTTTTT

v_gene: TRBV19
j_gene: TRBJ1-5
abundance: once
d_gene: .
CDR3aa: CASSIGPEQPQHF
CDR3nt: TGTGCCAGTAGTATAGGGCCGGAGCAGCCCCAGCATTTT

v_gene: TRBV5-6
j_gene: TRBJ2-1
abundance: .
d_gene: TRBD1
CDR3aa: CASSSPGQGSGEQFF
CDR3nt: TGTGCCAGCAGCTCGCCGGGACAGGGCAGCGGTGAGCAGTTCTTC

v_gene: TRBV18
j_gene: TRBJ1-6
abundance: .
d_gene: TRBD1
CDR3aa: CASSPGQGNANSPLHF
CDR3nt: TGTGCCAGCTCGCCGGGACAGGGGAACGCCAATTCACCCCTCCACTTT

v_gene: TRBV6-5
j_gene: TRBJ2-7
abundance: .
d_gene: .
CDR3aa: CASSYSNYEQYF
CDR3nt: TGTGCCAGCAGTTACTCGAACTACGAGCAGTACTTC

v_gene: TRBV11-1
j_gene: TRBJ1-1
abundance: .
d_gene: .
CDR3aa: CASSLVGGTEAFF
CDR3nt: TGTGCCAGCAGCTTAGTAGGGGGAACTGAAGCTTTCTTT

v_gene: TRBV2
j_gene: TRBJ2-7
abundance: .
d_gene: .
CDR3aa: CASRWDGYEQYF
CDR3nt: TGTGCCAGCCGATGGGACGGGTACGAGCAGTACTTC

v_gene: TRBV11-3
j_gene: TRBJ1-2
abundance: .
d_gene: TRBD1
CDR3aa: CASSFSGGGGGYTF
CDR3nt: TGTGCCAGCAGCTTTTCAGGAGGGGGCGGCGGCTACACCTTC

v_gene: TRBV6-4
j_gene: TRBJ2-3
abundance: few
d_gene: .
CDR3aa: CASSVGGETTTQYF
CDR3nt: TGTGCCAGCAGTGTTGGCGGGGAGACCACTACGCAGTATTTT

v_gene: TRBV28
j_gene: TRBJ2-1
abundance: .
d_gene: TRBD1
CDR3aa: CASTSTGTGVKEQFF
CDR3nt: TGTGCCAGCACCAGCACCGGGACAGGGGTAAAGGAGCAGTTCTTC

v_gene: TRBV30
j_gene: TRBJ1-6
abundance: .
d_gene: .
CDR3aa: CACPTLRDPDSPLHF
CDR3nt: TGTGCCTGTCCTACCCTCAGGGATCCGGATTCACCCCTCCACTTT

v_gene: TRBV4-1
j_gene: TRBJ1-2
abundance: .
d_gene: .
CDR3aa: CASSQAGHLFRGYTF
CDR3nt: TGCGCCAGCAGCCAAGCGGGCCACCTTTTTAGGGGCTACACCTTC

v_gene: TRBV9
j_gene: TRBJ2-5
abundance: .
d_gene: .
CDR3aa: CASSVAVRETQYF
CDR3nt: TGTGCCAGCAGCGTAGCTGTTCGAGAGACCCAGTACTTC

v_gene: TRBV18
j_gene: TRBJ1-2
abundance: .
d_gene: TRBD1
CDR3aa: CASSSQGDGYTF
CDR3nt: TGTGCCAGCTCGTCCCAGGGGGATGGCTACACCTTC

v_gene: TRBV24-1
j_gene: TRBJ1-6
abundance: .
d_gene: .
CDR3aa: CATSDSRGSPLHF
CDR3nt: TGTGCCACCAGTGATTCCCGGGGTTCACCCCTCCACTTT

v_gene: TRBV11-3
j_gene: TRBJ2-7
abundance: .
d_gene: .
CDR3aa: CASSLDGRYEQYF
CDR3nt: TGTGCCAGCAGCTTAGATGGGAGGTACGAGCAGTACTTC

v_gene: TRBV18
j_gene: TRBJ1-2
abundance: .
d_gene: .
CDR3aa: CASSPYGQGRQDYGYTF
CDR3nt: TGTGCCAGCTCACCATACGGCCAGGGGCGACAGGACTATGGCTACACCTTC

v_gene: TRBV12-5
j_gene: TRBJ1-1
abundance: .
d_gene: .
CDR3aa: CASGMNTEAFF
CDR3nt: TGTGCTAGTGGGATGAACACTGAAGCTTTCTTT

v_gene: TRBV4-2
j_gene: TRBJ2-7
abundance: .
d_gene: TRBD2
CDR3aa: CASSQLLAETYEQYF
CDR3nt: TGTGCCAGCAGCCAACTCCTAGCGGAAACCTACGAGCAGTACTTC

v_gene: TRBV6-1
j_gene: TRBJ1-1
abundance: .
d_gene: .
CDR3aa: CASSEVLRDIEAFF
CDR3nt: TGTGCCAGCAGTGAAGTTCTCCGGGACATTGAAGCTTTCTTT

v_gene: TRBV27
j_gene: TRBJ2-7
abundance: .
d_gene: .
CDR3aa: CASSHPSRDSVSYEQYF
CDR3nt: TGTGCCAGCAGCCACCCGTCCCGAGACAGTGTCTCCTACGAGCAGTACTTC

v_gene: TRBV28
j_gene: TRBJ2-1
abundance: once
d_gene: TRBD2
CDR3aa: CASSLPSGGATRNEQFF
CDR3nt: TGTGCCAGCAGTCTACCTAGCGGGGGGGCCACTAGGAATGAGCAGTTCTTC

v_gene: TRBV7-9
j_gene: TRBJ1-2
abundance: once
d_gene: TRBD1
CDR3aa: CASTLGAGGPYGYTF
CDR3nt: TGTGCCAGCACCCTGGGGGCAGGGGGCCCCTATGGCTACACCTTC

v_gene: TRBV3-1/TRBV3-2
j_gene: TRBJ2-5
abundance: .
d_gene: TRBD1
CDR3aa: CASSQDWTGAGETQYF
CDR3nt: TGTGCCAGCAGCCAAGATTGGACAGGGGCCGGGGAGACCCAGTACTTC

v_gene: TRBV6-1
j_gene: TRBJ1-1
abundance: .
d_gene: .
CDR3aa: CASSRLEGTEAFF
CDR3nt: TGTGCCAGCAGTAGGTTGGAGGGCACTGAAGCTTTCTTT

v_gene: TRBV18
j_gene: TRBJ1-3
abundance: .
d_gene: .
CDR3aa: CASSPPQGLPGNTIYF
CDR3nt: TGTGCCAGCTCACCACCTCAGGGGCTGCCAGGAAACACCATATATTTT

v_gene: TRBV29-1
j_gene: TRBJ2-1
abundance: .
d_gene: .
CDR3aa: CSVSILDNEQFF
CDR3nt: TGCAGCGTGTCCATACTGGACAATGAGCAGTTCTTC

v_gene: TRBV7-2
j_gene: TRBJ2-7
abundance: once
d_gene: .
CDR3aa: CASSPGTQREQYF
CDR3nt: TGTGCCAGCAGCCCCGGGACTCAGCGTGAGCAGTACTTC

v_gene: TRBV3-1/TRBV3-2
j_gene: TRBJ2-5
abundance: .
d_gene: TRBD2
CDR3aa: CASSQPYGTTQETQYF
CDR3nt: TGTGCCAGCAGCCAACCCTACGGGACTACCCAAGAGACCCAGTACTTC

v_gene: TRBV9
j_gene: TRBJ2-7
abundance: .
d_gene: TRBD1
CDR3aa: CASSVSAGGPGTYEQYF
CDR3nt: TGTGCCAGCAGCGTATCCGCAGGGGGTCCGGGTACATACGAGCAGTACTTC

v_gene: TRBV11-2
j_gene: TRBJ2-5
abundance: .
d_gene: TRBD1
CDR3aa: CASSIRDRVQETQYF
CDR3nt: TGTGCCAGCAGCATCCGGGACAGGGTCCAAGAGACCCAGTACTTC